This T cell receptor (beta chain) was observed in a study of T cells after posttransplantation cyclophosphamide. Measured with immunoSEQ multiplex PCR; TCRdb has only the in-frame clones, and not every one. The sample includes about 44,000 clones, none of them occurring once. Germline-derived CDR1 and CDR2 are SGHNT and YENEEA. The CDR3 has 16 amino acids. V was cut by 0 bases and J by 2 bases, with 11 bases left in between. This clone was observed many times. The gene calls are TRBV11-3 and TRBJ2-1; no clear D gene. This clonotype was sampled from a man in his forties in good health, CMV-negative, and a related stem cell transplant donor. Sequenced material: PBMCs. CDR3 DNA: TGTGCCAGCAGCTTAGAGTGGTCAGGTCCCTACAATGAGCAGTTCTTC. Its protein is CASSLEWSGPYNEQFF.